Each of the 22 T cell receptor beta chains below was sequenced from the same sample in a study of T cell changes during pregnancy in multiple sclerosis. Method: immunoSEQ multiplex PCR; TCRdb's copy keeps in-frame clones and lacks some. The sample records 83,000 or so clones, nearly 95% being singletons. Sequencing was performed on peripheral blood, taken after pregnancy. The receptors come from a female donor in good health, enrolled as a control in a pregnancy study.

V and J are TRBV28 and TRBJ2-7, with 11 nucleotides matching TRBD2. CDR3 length: 17 amino acids. Germline V gene sequence: CDR1 MDHEN, CDR2 SYDVKM. Trimming cost V 4 bases and J 0 bases; bases outside gene matches: 8. The CDR3 DNA follows: TGTGCCAGCAGTTCGCTAGTGGGACTAGCGGCCTCCTACGAGCAGTACTTC. The encoded protein is CASSSLVGLAASYEQYF.

V and J are TRBV5-4 and TRBJ2-4, with D possibly TRBD2 on 5 matching bases. The ends were cut back, 0 bases at V and 8 bases at J, with 12 bases in the middle. Germline V gene sequence: CDR1 SGHNT, CDR2 YYREEE (reference sequence). The CDR3 sequence is 14 residues long. DNA of the CDR3: TGTGCCAGCAGCTTGGGGGGATTGGAGGACATTCAGTACTTC. Its protein is CASSLGGLEDIQYF.

Only one count was recorded for this clone. V usage is TRBV6-5 and J usage is TRBJ2-7; 8 bases are shared with TRBD2. The CDR3 runs to 14 residues. Germline V lookup: CDR1 MNHEY, CDR2 SVGAGI. V dropped 2 bases and J dropped 3; count of bases not matched to a gene: 3. The DNA of the CDR3 is TGTGCCAGCAGTTACCTCACTAGCGGCTACGAGCAGTACTTC. Its translation: CASSYLTSGYEQYF.

This clone was counted once. The CDR3 protein is CASSLIGGSSYEQYF. The CDR3 DNA follows: TGCGCCAGCAGCTTGATTGGCGGGAGCTCCTACGAGCAGTACTTC. The chain carries TRBV5-1 and TRBJ2-7; 7 bases align to TRBD2. The CDR3 is 15 residues long. V lost 1 base, J lost 0 bases, and 4 bases stayed unmatched. The germline gives CDR1 SGHRS, CDR2 YFSETQ.

The chain employs TRBV5-1 and TRBJ2-5; 7 bases line up with TRBD1. The J segment lost 1 base and the V segment lost 2 bases, leaving 5 bases of the junction unmatched. The CDR3 is 15 residues long. Germline CDR1 and CDR2: SGHRS and YFSETQ. Here the CDR3 reads CASSLGTAIQETQYF. The CDR3 nucleotides are TGCGCCAGCAGCTTAGGGACAGCCATCCAAGAGACCCAGTACTTC.

The rearrangement joins TRBV19 to TRBJ2-7; the match to TRBD2 covers 10 bases. The CDR3 extends over 14 amino acids. CDR1 is LNHDA, CDR2 SQIVND, per germline (reference sequence). After removal of 5 bases from V and 2 bases from J, the junction contained 3 bases not matched to a gene. The CDR3 sequence is CASSPSGGTYEQYF. The CDR3 nucleotides are TGTGCCAGTAGTCCTAGCGGGGGAACCTACGAGCAGTACTTC.

The chain combines TRBV2 with TRBJ2-1; D remains unclear. The CDR3 consists of 13 residues. Trimming stripped 1 base from V and 9 bases from J, with 10 bases between. Germline assignment: CDR1 SNHLY and CDR2 FYNNEI. The CDR3: CASSEDWRSEQFF. The DNA of the CDR3 is TGTGCCAGCAGTGAAGACTGGCGGAGTGAGCAGTTCTTC.

The chain couples TRBV5-4 to TRBJ1-2, with 7 bases aligning to TRBD1. CDR3 length: 15 amino acids. Germline lookup yields CDR1 SGHNT and CDR2 YYREEE (reference sequence). The V gene end was trimmed by 4 bases and the J gene end by 8 bases; junction bases not matched to a gene: 14. CDR3 protein: CASSPDRAQRRGYTF. CDR3 in DNA: TGTGCCAGCAGCCCCGACAGGGCTCAGCGGCGGGGCTACACCTTC.

This chain links TRBV2 with TRBJ1-1; D gene uncertain. The germline V gene encodes CDR1 SNHLY and CDR2 FYNNEI. With 0 bases removed from V and 2 bases from J, the gap between germline ends came to 10 bases. The CDR3 has 15 residues. The chain's CDR3 is CASSEAQAYNTEAFF. The CDR3 nucleotides read TGTGCCAGCAGTGAAGCCCAGGCCTACAACACTGAAGCTTTCTTT.

With respect to this clone: An end of the junction differs from the germline gene, which may be a read error. This sequence joins TRBV11-2 and TRBJ2-1; 11 bases align to TRBD2. The CDR3 totals 15 residues. Germline values: CDR1 SGHAT, CDR2 FQNNGV. The CDR3 nucleotides read TGTGCCAGCAGTTTAGCGGGAGGGCCGGGGAATGAGCAGTTCTTC. Amino acids: CASSLAGGPGNEQFF.

The rearrangement uses TRBV2 and TRBJ2-7; D may be TRBD1 (6 bases). The CDR3 is made up of 13 amino acids. Germline CDR1 and CDR2: SNHLY and FYNNEI. Trimming pared 6 bases from V and 1 base from J, leaving 10 bases between. CDR3 coding DNA: TGTGCCAGCAGGCAGGGGCCTTCCTACGAGCAGTACTTC. It translates to CASRQGPSYEQYF.

The rearrangement uses TRBV5-1 and TRBJ2-1, with a weak D call TRBD2 (6 bases). Trimming removed 0 bases at V and 6 bases at J, with 10 bases between. The germline CDR1 and CDR2 sequences are SGHRS and YFSETQ. This CDR3 contains 14 residues. Here the CDR3 DNA reads TGCGCCAGCAGCTTGGCCGCTAGCGCCAATGAGCAGTTCTTC. This translates into CASSLAASANEQFF.

The V call is TRBV28, the J call TRBJ2-7; TRBD2 matches at 8 bases. The V and J ends lost 3 bases and 6 bases, in that order; junction bases with no gene match: 10. This CDR3 has 15 residues. The germline V gene encodes CDR1 MDHEN and CDR2 SYDVKM. CDR3 protein: CASSLPKAGVGEQYF. CDR3 in DNA: TGTGCCAGCAGTTTGCCCAAAGCGGGAGTGGGCGAGCAGTACTTC.

The V call is TRBV5-1, the J call TRBJ2-1; 8 bases match TRBD2. Germline values: CDR1 SGHRS, CDR2 YFSETQ. CDR3 length equals 15 residues. V dropped 4 bases and J dropped 7; count of bases not matched to a gene: 10. The CDR3 protein is CASSDRTSGGNEQFF. In DNA, the CDR3 is TGCGCCAGCAGCGATCGAACTAGCGGCGGGAATGAGCAGTTCTTC.

The CDR3 loop is CASSPQGQQYF. The DNA of the CDR3 is TGTGCCAGTAGTCCTCAGGGGCAGCAGTACTTC. The gene calls are TRBV19 and TRBJ2-7; D is perhaps TRBD1 (6 bases). The CDR3 is made up of 11 amino acids. Trimming removed 5 bases at V and 8 bases at J, with 10 bases between. CDR1 is LNHDA and CDR2 is SQIVND in the germline V gene (reference sequence).

The V call is TRBV27, the J call TRBJ1-5, with no clear D. Trimming left V 5 bases short and J 6 bases short, with 14 bases between. CDR3 length equals 14 residues. The germline V gene has CDR1 MNHEY and CDR2 SMNVEV (reference sequence). The CDR3 DNA reads as TGTGCCAGCAGTCCACTCGGCGGTTCTCAGCCCCAGCATTTT. Translated, it gives CASSPLGGSQPQHF.

The chain couples TRBV5-4 to TRBJ2-6; weak D call: TRBD2 (5 bases). There are 18 residues in the CDR3. V was trimmed by 1 base and J by 0 bases, leaving 14 bases between them. CDR1 and CDR2 (germline): SGHNT, YYREEE (reference sequence). CDR3 protein: CASSLMGNAGSGANVLTF. The CDR3 DNA reads TGTGCCAGCAGCTTGATGGGAAACGCGGGCTCTGGGGCCAACGTCCTGACTTTC.

V and J are TRBV7-7 and TRBJ1-1, with 7 bases lining up with TRBD1. There are 13 residues in the CDR3. Losses at the gene ends were 5 bases for V and 6 bases for J; bases not matched to a gene: 6. CDR1 is SSHAT and CDR2 is FNYEAQ in the germline V gene (reference sequence). This CDR3 is CASSIDREAEAFF. The CDR3 DNA sequence: TGTGCCAGCAGCATCGACAGGGAGGCTGAAGCTTTCTTT.

The chain recombines TRBV2 with TRBJ2-7, with a weak D call TRBD1 (6 bases). Germline CDR1 reads SNHLY; CDR2 reads FYNNEI. Trimming left V 2 bases short and J 6 bases short, with 14 bases between. The CDR3 is 14 amino acids. CDR3 residues: CASSEIHQGGEQYF. The CDR3 coding sequence is TGTGCCAGCAGTGAAATACATCAAGGGGGCGAGCAGTACTTC. The variable domain in full, with the rest retrieved from reference TRBV2 and TRBJ2-7, is EPEVTQTPSHQVTQMGQEVILRCVPISNHLYFYWYRQILGQKVEFLVSFYNNEISEKSEIFDDQFSVERPDGSNFTLKIRSTKLEDSAMYFCASSEIHQGGEQYFGPGTRLTVT.

The gene calls are TRBV7-9 and TRBJ1-2; no clear D. CDR3 length equals 13 residues. CDR1 and CDR2 (germline): SEHNR, FQNEAQ (reference sequence). V was pared by 7 bases and J by 8 bases, with 17 bases between. The chain's CDR3 is CASTIVQAVGYTF. The DNA of the CDR3 is TGTGCCAGCACCATCGTTCAGGCCGTGGGCTACACCTTC.

The chain has TRBV7-2 and TRBJ2-7, with D maybe TRBD1 (7 bases). The V gene's germline CDR1 is SGHTA and CDR2 FQGNSA. V was shortened by 5 bases and J by 0 bases, with 17 bases between the two germline ends. The CDR3 is made up of 16 amino acids. CDR3 loop: CASSLPGGRSSYEQYF. The CDR3 DNA is TGTGCCAGCAGCCTACCAGGGGGGAGGTCCTCCTACGAGCAGTACTTC. The full variable domain, rest sourced from reference TRBV7-2 and TRBJ2-7, is GAGVSQSPSNKVTEKGKDVELRCDPISGHTALYWYRQSLGQGLEFLIYFQGNSAPDKSGLPSDRFSAERTGGSVSTLTIQRTQQEDSAVYLCASSLPGGRSSYEQYFGPGTRLTVT.

The chain employs TRBV5-6 and TRBJ2-1, with 8 bases identical to TRBD1. Germline V CDR1 and CDR2: SGHDT, YYEEEE. The CDR3 sequence is 13 residues long. Trimming took 4 bases from V and 6 from J; bases not matched to a gene: 3. The CDR3 nucleotides are TGTGCCAGCAGCCTGGACAGGGTCAATGAGCAGTTCTTC. Protein: CASSLDRVNEQFF.